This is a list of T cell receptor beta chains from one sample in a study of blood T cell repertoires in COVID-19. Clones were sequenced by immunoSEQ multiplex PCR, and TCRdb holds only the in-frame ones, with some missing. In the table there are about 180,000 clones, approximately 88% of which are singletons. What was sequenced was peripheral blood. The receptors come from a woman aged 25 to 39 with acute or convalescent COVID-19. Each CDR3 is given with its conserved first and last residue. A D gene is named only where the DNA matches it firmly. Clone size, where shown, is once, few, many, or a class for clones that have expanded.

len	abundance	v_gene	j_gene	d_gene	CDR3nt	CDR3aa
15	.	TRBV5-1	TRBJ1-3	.	TGCGCCAGCAGTAGGGACACGTTCTCTGGAAACACCATATATTTT	CASSRDTFSGNTIYF
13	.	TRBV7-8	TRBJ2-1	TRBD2	TGTGCCATTAGCGGGATATCCTACAATGAGCAGTTCTTC	CAISGISYNEQFF
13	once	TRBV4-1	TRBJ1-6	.	TGCGCCAGCAGGGACAGCTTTAATTCACCCCTCCACTTT	CASRDSFNSPLHF
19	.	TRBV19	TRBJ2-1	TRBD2	TGTGCCAGTAGTATAAGCGGGAGGTTCGGGGCGAGATCCTACAATGAGCAGTTCTTC	CASSISGRFGARSYNEQFF
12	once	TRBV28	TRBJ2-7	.	TGTGCCAGCAGTCCGGTCCGCAGGGAGCAGTACTTC	CASSPVRREQYF
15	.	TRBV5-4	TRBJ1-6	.	TGTGCCAGCAGCCCTAAACAGAAAAGGAATTCACCCCTCCACTTT	CASSPKQKRNSPLHF
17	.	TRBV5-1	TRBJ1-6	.	TGCGCCAGCAGCTTGGCGGGGGGGAGACAGGAAAATTCACCCCTCCACTTT	CASSLAGGRQENSPLHF
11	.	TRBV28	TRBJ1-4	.	TGTGCCAGCAGGAGGAATGAAAAACTGTTTTTT	CASRRNEKLFF
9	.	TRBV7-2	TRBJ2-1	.	TGTGCCAGCCGGGACTGGTGGTTCTTC	CASRDWWFF
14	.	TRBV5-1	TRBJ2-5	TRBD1	TGCGCCAGCAGCTTGGGGACAGGGCAAGAGACCCAGTACTTC	CASSLGTGQETQYF
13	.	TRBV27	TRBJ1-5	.	TGTGCCAGCAGTTTTTTAGGGGGTCAGCCCCAGCATTTT	CASSFLGGQPQHF
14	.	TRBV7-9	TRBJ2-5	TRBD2	TGTGCCAGCAGAGGAGCGGGGAGTCAAGAGACCCAGTACTTC	CASRGAGSQETQYF
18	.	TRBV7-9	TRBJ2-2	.	TGTGCCAGCAGCCCCGTCACCCCCGGGGGATGGAACACCGGGGAGCTGTTTTTT	CASSPVTPGGWNTGELFF
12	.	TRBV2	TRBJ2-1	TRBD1	TGTGCCAGCGAACTTAGACAGGGCCCCGTGTTCTTC	CASELRQGPVFF
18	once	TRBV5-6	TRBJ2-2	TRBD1	TGTGCCAGCGGGGGGACAGGAGGGGCGAGGTGGGTCACCGGGGAGCTGTTTTTT	CASGGTGGARWVTGELFF
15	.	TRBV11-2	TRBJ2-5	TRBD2	TGTGCCAGCAGCTTACGGCTAGCGGGGGTAGAGACCCAGTACTTC	CASSLRLAGVETQYF
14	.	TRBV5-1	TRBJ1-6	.	TGCGCCAGCAGTCAGGGTTCCCATAATTCACCCCTCCACTTT	CASSQGSHNSPLHF
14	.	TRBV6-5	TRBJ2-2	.	TGTGCCAGCAGCTGGACAGTTTTCACCGGGGAGCTGTTTTTT	CASSWTVFTGELFF
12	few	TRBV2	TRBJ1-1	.	TGTGCCAGCACTACAGCGGGCACTGAAGCTTTCTTT	CASTTAGTEAFF
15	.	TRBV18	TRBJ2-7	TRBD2	TGTGCCAGCTCACCCCCTAGCGGGAGTATTTACGAGCAGTACTTC	CASSPPSGSIYEQYF
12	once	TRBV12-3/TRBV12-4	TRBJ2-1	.	TGTGCCAGCAGCCTTTTCCCGGCGGCGGTGTTCTTC	CASSLFPAAVFF
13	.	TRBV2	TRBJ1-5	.	TGTGCCAGCAGTGACGTCAGTAGCCAGCCCCAGCATTTT	CASSDVSSQPQHF
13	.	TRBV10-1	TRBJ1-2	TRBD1	TGCGCCAGCAGTGAGACCTTGGGACAGCACTACACCTTC	CASSETLGQHYTF
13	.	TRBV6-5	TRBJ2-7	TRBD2	TGTGCCAGCAGTTACACTAGCGGGTACGAGCAGTACTTC	CASSYTSGYEQYF
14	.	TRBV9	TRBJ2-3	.	TGTGCCAGCAACGGGGCGGGATTCACAGATACGCAGTATTTT	CASNGAGFTDTQYF
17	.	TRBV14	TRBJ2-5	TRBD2	TGTGCCAGCAGCCCCCGAATGGGGACTAGTCACCAAGAGACCCAGTACTTC	CASSPRMGTSHQETQYF
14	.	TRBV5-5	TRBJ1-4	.	TGTGCCAGCAGCTGGTCTGGGGACGGGGGAAAACTGTTTTTT	CASSWSGDGGKLFF
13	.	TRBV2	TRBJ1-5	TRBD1	TGTGCCAGTGGACAGGCTCTCAATCAGCCCCAGCATTTT	CASGQALNQPQHF
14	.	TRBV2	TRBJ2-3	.	TGTGCCAGTCGACAGCGCTTTTTAGCAGATACGCAGTATTTT	CASRQRFLADTQYF
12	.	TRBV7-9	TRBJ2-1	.	TGTGCCAGCAGCTTTACCTACAATGAGCAGTTCTTC	CASSFTYNEQFF
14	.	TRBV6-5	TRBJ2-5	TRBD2	TGTGCCAGCAGCGCACCTAGCGGAGAAGAGACCCAGTACTTC	CASSAPSGEETQYF
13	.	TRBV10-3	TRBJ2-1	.	TGTGCCACCGCCGGGACTGCTCACAATGAGCAGTTCTTC	CATAGTAHNEQFF
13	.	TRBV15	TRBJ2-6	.	TGTGCCACCAGGGCTTCTGGGGCCAACGTCCTGACTTTC	CATRASGANVLTF
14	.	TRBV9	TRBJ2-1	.	TGTGCCAGCAGCGTAGCAAACAGCCGCGATGAGCAGTTCTTC	CASSVANSRDEQFF
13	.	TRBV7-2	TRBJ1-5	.	TGTGCCAGCAGCTTAGCGTATTCCCAGCCCCAGCATTTT	CASSLAYSQPQHF